This T cell receptor (beta chain) stems from a study of glioma-infiltrating T cells after dendritic cell vaccination. Looking at the study overall: Dendritic cells derived from monocytes and pulsed with autologous tumor lysate formed the vaccine.

This CDR3 has 13 residues. Germline assignment: CDR1 SNHLY and CDR2 FYNNEI. V shed 10 bases and J 4 bases; nucleotides not matched to a gene: 8. None of the glioblastoma patients had an isocitrate dehydrogenase mutation. Primers: 60 V beta forward and 13 J beta reverse. Measured with immunoSEQ multiplex PCR; TCRdb has only the in-frame clones, and not every one. Here the sample spans 75,000 to 100,000 clones, 75% to 85% being singletons. The sample here was blood, taken before dendritic cell vaccination. The rearrangement uses TRBV2 and TRBJ2-7; the match to TRBD1 covers 9 bases. This clonotype was obtained from a human donor with glioblastoma. CDR3 residues: CANYGDRAYEQYF. The CDR3 DNA reads as TGTGCCAACTACGGGGACAGGGCGTACGAGCAGTACTTC.